This TCR beta chain comes out of a study of T cell responses to AZD1222 COVID-19 vaccine. The germline CDR1 and CDR2 sequences are MNHNS and SASEGT. J was trimmed by 6 bases and V by 2 bases; bases with no gene match: 12. The CDR3 extends over 18 amino acids. The method was immunoSEQ multiplex PCR; TCRdb's version includes in-frame clones alone and lacks a portion of them. The table records 110,000 or so clones, 85% to 90% of them present only once. As to this clone: As yet, its antigen is unknown.

Samples with a second dose at about 4 or about 12 weeks were pooled together. Overall study results and limits: No day 14 peak samples; only post-peak repertoires were characterized. The span of vaccine-associated CD4 TCRs extended across spike, with dominance at 160-218 and 743-854. Reportedly, nearly half the spike-specific TCRs target unmutated variant regions.

Sequencing was performed on peripheral blood, taken 28 days after the second AZD1222 dose. This receptor was identified in an adult who received the AZD1222 COVID-19 vaccine. V is TRBV6-1 and J is TRBJ2-2; 10 bases line up with TRBD2. The CDR3 coding sequence is TGTGCCAGCAGTGAAATGGGTTGGGCTAGCGGGGGAGCCGGGGAGCTGTTTTTT. Amino acid sequence: CASSEMGWASGGAGELFF.